The next 26 T cell receptor beta chains were all read from a single sample in a study of control samples from healthy donors and cancer patients (dated by TCRdb to the early 2020s). To prepare the library, the immunoSEQ multiplex PCR assay was applied. Held by TCRdb, this immuneACCESS table contains in-frame sequences only and omits some clones. Under half of the omission traces to an unresolved V gene where checked; the cause of the rest is unknown. The sample table lists over 150,000 clones, 96% of them with a count of one. Jointly, the top ten make up approximately 1% of the sample. Sequencing input: blood. The source of these receptors is a woman aged 25 to 39 in good health.

V usage is TRBV7-3 and J usage is TRBJ2-3; 13 bases agree with TRBD2. Germline CDR1 is SGHTA and CDR2 is FQGTGA. V lost 4 bases and J lost 5; bases outside the gene matches: 6. CDR3 length: 16 residues. CDR3 bases: TGTGCCAGCAGCTCTACTAGCGGGAGGGCCGAAGATACGCAGTATTTT. The encoded protein is CASSSTSGRAEDTQYF.

The chain joins TRBV4-1 to TRBJ1-5; the D is unclear. CDR3 length equals 15 residues. The germline gives CDR1 MGHRA, CDR2 YSYEKL. V was shortened by 0 bases and J by 6 bases, with 12 bases between the two germline ends. CDR3 nucleotide sequence: TGCGCCAGCAGCCAAGACCAGCCCCCCGGTCAGCCCCAGCATTTT. Translating gives CASSQDQPPGQPQHF.

J is TRBJ1-5 and V is TRBV7-2; no firm D call. The CDR3 runs to 18 residues. Trimming removed 0 bases from V and 1 base from J, with 16 bases in between. Germline CDR1 SGHTA, CDR2 FQGNSA. The CDR3 DNA reads TGTGCCAGCAGCTTAGCTCTGGCAGTTCGGCGGAGCAATCAGCCCCAGCATTTT. It specifies CASSLALAVRRSNQPQHF. Supplemented by reference TRBV7-2 and TRBJ1-5, the full variable domain reads GAGVSQSPSNKVTEKGKDVELRCDPISGHTALYWYRQSLGQGLEFLIYFQGNSAPDKSGLPSDRFSAERTGGSVSTLTIQRTQQEDSAVYLCASSLALAVRRSNQPQHFGDGTRLSIL.

The rearrangement links TRBV28 to TRBJ1-1; 12 bases agree with TRBD1. Germline values: CDR1 MDHEN, CDR2 SYDVKM. The CDR3 contains 17 residues. V dropped 2 bases and J dropped 5; count of bases not matched to a gene: 9. The CDR3 loop is CASSLRPGQGARTEAFF. The CDR3 bases are TGTGCCAGCAGTTTACGACCGGGACAGGGGGCGAGAACTGAAGCTTTCTTT.

This chain uses TRBV10-3 with TRBJ2-7; D could derive from TRBD1 or TRBD2 (5 bases each). CDR1 ENHRY and CDR2 SYGVKD come from the germline V gene. The CDR3 spans 14 residues. V lost 3 bases and J 4 bases, leaving 13 bases between the germline ends. CDR3 in amino acids: CAISEIGGAYEQYF. CDR3 coding DNA: TGTGCCATCAGTGAAATTGGGGGAGCATACGAGCAGTACTTC.

On this clone: Germline and junction disagree at one end, which may indicate a read error. The J gene is TRBJ2-3, the V gene TRBV7-7, with 9 bases matching TRBD1. The V gene's germline CDR1 is SSHAT and CDR2 FNYEAQ (reference sequence). The CDR3 has 15 residues. The CDR3 region has the DNA TGTGCTAGCAGCTTAGGGGACAGGGACACAGATACGCAGTATTTT. This sequence encodes CASSLGDRDTDTQYF.

The chain carries TRBV5-5 and TRBJ1-5, with D perhaps TRBD1 (6 bases). This CDR3 is built from 17 residues. Trimming pared 0 bases from V and 3 bases from J, leaving 16 bases between. Germline V CDR1 and CDR2: SGHKS, YYEKEE (reference sequence). DNA of the CDR3: TGTGCCAGCAGCTTGGGTTGGGGAAGGGGGTCCAATCAGCCCCAGCATTTT. Translating it yields CASSLGWGRGSNQPQHF.

The gene calls are TRBV1 and TRBJ2-3; no check of the table's D call, TRBD2, against the DNA was made. TRBV1 is annotated as a pseudogene. The CDR3 is 16 residues long. In DNA form, the CDR3 reads TGCACCAGCAGCCGGATCAGCGGAACTAGCACAGATACGCAGTATTTT. It codes for CTSSRISGTSTDTQYF.

The J gene is TRBJ1-2, the V gene TRBV5-4; no reliable D call. This CDR3 spans 11 amino acids. Trimming took 0 bases from V and 7 from J, leaving 4 bases between them. CDR1 and CDR2 (germline): SGHNT, YYREEE (reference sequence). CDR3 sequence reads: CASSLGGGYTF. The CDR3 DNA is TGTGCCAGCAGCTTGGGGGGTGGCTACACCTTC.

This chain joins TRBV10-1 and TRBJ2-3; D is ambiguous. The germline V gene has CDR1 WNHNN and CDR2 SYGVQD (reference sequence). The V gene lost 2 bases and the J gene lost 2 bases, with 11 bases spanning the gap. This CDR3 spans 15 amino acids. CDR3 coding DNA: TGCGCCAGCAGTGAGCGGGCGACTCTCACAGATACGCAGTATTTT. It is translated as CASSERATLTDTQYF.

The J gene is TRBJ2-5, the V gene TRBV15; D not certain. The CDR3 consists of 12 residues. Trimming pared 4 bases from V and 5 bases from J, leaving 8 bases between. Germline V gives CDR1 LNHNV, CDR2 YYDKDF (reference sequence). The CDR3 nucleotides are TGTGCCACCAGCACAGCTCGGGAGACCCAGTACTTC. It is translated as CATSTARETQYF.

The chain uses TRBV5-4 and TRBJ2-1, with 12 bases identical to TRBD2. This CDR3 comprises 15 residues. After removal of 3 bases from V and 10 bases from J, the junction contained 8 bases not matched to a gene. Germline assignment: CDR1 SGHNT and CDR2 YYREEE (reference sequence). The CDR3 loop is CASSSSGRASGEQFF. The DNA of the CDR3 is TGTGCCAGCAGCTCTAGCGGGAGGGCCTCGGGAGAGCAGTTCTTC. Full variable domain (remainder filled in from reference TRBV5-4 and TRBJ2-1): ETGVTQSPTHLIKTRGQQVTLRCSSQSGHNTVSWYQQALGQGPQFIFQYYREEENGRGNFPPRFSGLQFPNYSSELNVNALELDDSALYLCASSSSGRASGEQFFGPGTRLTVL.

The chain employs TRBV9 and TRBJ2-1; either TRBD1 or TRBD2 may fit D (5 bases each). This CDR3 has 14 amino acids. The germline CDR1 and CDR2 sequences are SGDLS and YYNGEE. Trimming stripped 4 bases from V and 8 bases from J, with 16 bases between. The chain's CDR3 is CASSHGAWSDEQFF. CDR3 DNA sequence: TGTGCCAGCAGCCACGGGGCCTGGTCGGATGAGCAGTTCTTC.

The chain links TRBV2 to TRBJ2-5; 8 bases align to TRBD1. V dropped 5 bases and J dropped 4; count of bases not matched to a gene: 3. The CDR3 totals 13 residues. Looked up from germline, CDR1 is SNHLY and CDR2 is FYNNEI. The CDR3 DNA is TGTGCCAGCAGTCAGGGGGCTCTAGAGACCCAGTACTTC. Protein product: CASSQGALETQYF.

Regarding this clone: This specimen includes other DNA sequences encoding the same CDR3. The chain employs TRBV7-9 and TRBJ1-2; TRBD1 agrees at 7 bases. The germline gives CDR1 SEHNR, CDR2 FQNEAQ (reference sequence). The J segment lost 5 bases and the V segment lost 6 bases, leaving 6 bases of the junction unmatched. This CDR3 spans 13 amino acids. The CDR3 protein is CASSLGTAYGYTF. The CDR3 coding sequence is TGTGCCAGCAGTCTCGGGACAGCGTATGGCTACACCTTC.

The rearrangement links TRBV4-1 to TRBJ1-2, with no clear D. This CDR3 spans 16 amino acids. Germline V gene sequence: CDR1 MGHRA, CDR2 YSYEKL. Trimming removed 1 base from V and 3 bases from J, with 15 bases in between. In DNA form, the CDR3 reads TGCGCCAGCAGCCAAGGTAAAACAGAGAATTACTATGGCTACACCTTC. This translates into CASSQGKTENYYGYTF.

The chain uses TRBV27 and TRBJ2-1, with 8 nucleotides matching TRBD2. The CDR3 contains 15 residues. The junction had 7 bases not matched to a gene; V was cut back by 4 bases and J by 5 bases. Per germline, CDR1 MNHEY and CDR2 SMNVEV (reference sequence). The CDR3 sequence: CASSSGTRGHNEQFF. In DNA, the CDR3 is TGTGCCAGCAGTTCCGGGACTAGAGGTCACAATGAGCAGTTCTTC.

The V gene is TRBV10-1, the J gene TRBJ2-2; unclear D gene. Trimming pared 4 bases from V and 0 bases from J, leaving 6 bases between. Germline CDR1 and CDR2: WNHNN and SYGVQD (reference sequence). The CDR3 totals 14 residues. In DNA form, the CDR3 reads TGCGCCAGCAGTGGGACGGCGAACACCGGGGAGCTGTTTTTT. Translating gives CASSGTANTGELFF.

The chain couples TRBV5-1 to TRBJ2-2, with 14 bases fitting TRBD2. V was clipped by 1 base and J by 5 bases; unmatched bases: 4. The CDR3 loop spans 17 amino acids. Looked up from germline, CDR1 is SGHRS and CDR2 is YFSETQ. The CDR3 here is CASSLRLAGGRTGELFF. In DNA form, the CDR3 reads TGCGCCAGCAGCTTGCGACTAGCGGGGGGGCGTACCGGGGAGCTGTTTTTT.

This sequence joins TRBV20-1 and TRBJ1-1; maybe TRBD1 (6 bases). V was trimmed by 6 bases and J by 4 bases, leaving 9 bases between them. This CDR3 has 11 amino acids. Germline CDR1 reads DFQATT; CDR2 reads SNEGSKA (reference sequence). Written as DNA, the CDR3 is TGCAGTGCCAGGGGATCCACTGAAGCTTTCTTT. The encoded protein is CSARGSTEAFF.

The chain employs TRBV5-1 and TRBJ2-7, with 7 positions matching TRBD1. The V segment lost 0 bases and the J segment 4 bases; nucleotides outside the gene matches: 10. This CDR3 is 16 amino acids long. Germline CDR1 and CDR2: SGHRS and YFSETQ. CDR3 DNA: TGCGCCAGCAGCTTGGGCCCCCGGGACAGCGGATACGAGCAGTACTTC. Translating it yields CASSLGPRDSGYEQYF.

This clone was detected only once. V gene TRBV14 combines with J gene TRBJ1-1; D might be TRBD1 (5 bases). The CDR3 spans 14 residues. Trimming stripped 3 bases from V and 7 bases from J, with 15 bases between. CDR1 is SGHDN, CDR2 FVKESK, per germline. The CDR3 region is CASSQSLGLVEAFF. The DNA of the CDR3 is TGTGCCAGCAGCCAGAGCCTGGGACTTGTTGAAGCTTTCTTT.

The chain employs TRBV2 and TRBJ1-6, with TRBD1 matching 8 bases. The CDR3 is 14 residues long. V was pared by 6 bases and J by 8 bases, with 6 bases of the junction left unmatched. CDR1 SNHLY and CDR2 FYNNEI come from the germline V gene. In DNA form, the CDR3 reads TGTGCCAGCAGCGCCGGGACAGGAGATTCACCCCTCCACTTT. It specifies CASSAGTGDSPLHF.

This chain uses TRBV12-5 with TRBJ1-2; no clear D gene. The CDR3 sequence is 14 residues long. Germline values: CDR1 LGHNT, CDR2 FRNRAP. Trimming left V 7 bases short and J 1 base short, with 13 bases between. CDR3 coding DNA: TGTGCTAGTGCCCCCTCGGGCCTTAACTATGGCTACACCTTC. It yields the protein CASAPSGLNYGYTF.

Note on this clone: In the same sample, other DNA sequences code for this CDR3. The chain is built from TRBV29-1 and TRBJ1-1; no clear D gene. V lost 6 bases and J lost 0, with 5 bases in between. The length of the CDR3 is 11 residues. Germline V gene sequence: CDR1 SQVTM, CDR2 ANQGSEA. The CDR3 nucleotides are TGCAGCGTACGGGTGAACACTGAAGCTTTCTTT. It is translated as CSVRVNTEAFF.

The rearrangement joins TRBV16 to TRBJ1-1; a weak D match, TRBD1 (5 bases). The CDR3 is made up of 16 amino acids. Trimming took 4 bases from V and 0 from J, leaving 15 bases between them. Germline CDR1 is KGHSY and CDR2 is FQNENV. The CDR3: CASSPLDPGLNTEAFF. Written as DNA, the CDR3 is TGTGCCAGCAGCCCTCTGGACCCAGGGCTGAACACTGAAGCTTTCTTT.